A selection of T cell receptor beta chains follows, all from one sample in a study of CD8+ T cells in alopecia areata. Produced via immunoSEQ multiplex PCR; TCRdb's table is partial and in-frame only. The sample includes about 130,000 clones, about 59% of them seen just once. Sample: CD8+ T cells sorted from blood, taken at week 4, from a patient treated with tofacitinib. These receptor sequences come from a human donor with alopecia areata. Each CDR3 is given with its conserved first and last residue. D genes are given only for firm matches. The size of a clone is reported for some rows only, either as once, few or many, or as a class for expanded clones.

j_call v_call clone_size d_call cdr3_nt cdr3_aa
TRBJ1-2 TRBV5-6 NA NA TGTGCCAGCAGCTCCGGACAGCCAGAGTCGTCCTTC CASSSGQPESSF
TRBJ1-2 TRBV21-1 NA NA TGTGCCAGCCCGGCCGGGACAGGGGAAGAGGAGGGCTACACCTTC CASPAGTGEEEGYTF
TRBJ1-5 TRBV27 NA TRBD1 TGTGCCAGCAGTCCCGGACAGGGGAGTCAGCCCCAGCATTTT CASSPGQGSQPQHF
TRBJ2-7 TRBV11-2 NA NA TGTGCCAGCAGCTTGACCGGCAGGACCTACGAGCAGTACTTC CASSLTGRTYEQYF
TRBJ2-2 TRBV29-1 NA TRBD1 TGCAGCGTAGTTACGACAGGGGGCGTCCTGGATACCGGGGAGCTGTTTTTT CSVVTTGGVLDTGELFF
TRBJ1-5 TRBV27 NA NA TGTGCCAGCAGTGACAGAGATAGCAATCAGCCCCAGCATTTT CASSDRDSNQPQHF
TRBJ1-2 TRBV2 NA NA TGTGCCAGCAGTGAAAACAGGGAAGGCTATGGCTACACCTTC CASSENREGYGYTF
TRBJ2-2 TRBV7-9 NA NA TGTGCCAGCAGCTTAGCGCTGGAGCTGTTTTTT CASSLALELFF
TRBJ1-3 TRBV30 NA NA TGTGCCTGGAGGGCTCGGGACATTCACTCTGGAAACACCATATATTTT CAWRARDIHSGNTIYF
TRBJ1-1 TRBV7-9 NA NA TGTGCCAGCAGCCAAGGCGGGGCGCCCTACACTGAAGCTTTCTTT CASSQGGAPYTEAFF
TRBJ1-2 TRBV5-4 NA NA TGTGCCAGCAGTTATTTAAGCGCTGGCTACACCTTC CASSYLSAGYTF
TRBJ2-7 TRBV9 NA TRBD1 TGTGCCAGCAGCGTAGAGGACAGGGACTACGAGCAGTACTTC CASSVEDRDYEQYF
TRBJ1-6 TRBV28 NA NA TGTGCCAGCAGACGGGGCGACTCACCCCTCCACTTT CASRRGDSPLHF
TRBJ2-1 TRBV5-1 NA NA TGCGCCAGCAGCCTAGCTCGGTCTGGGAATGAGCAGTTCTTC CASSLARSGNEQFF
TRBJ2-1 TRBV5-1 NA NA TGCGCCAGCAGCTGGGCTAGTAACAATGAGCAGTTCTTC CASSWASNNEQFF
TRBJ2-1 TRBV7-3 once NA TGTGCCAGCAGCTTAATACAGGGAGACTACAATGAGCAGTTCTTC CASSLIQGDYNEQFF
TRBJ2-3 TRBV7-9 NA TRBD2 TGTGCCAGCAGCCCTCATTCCGGACTAGTTGATACGCAGTATTTT CASSPHSGLVDTQYF